The text below deals with one T cell receptor (beta chain). The ends lost 1 base at V and 2 bases at J; junction bases unmatched: 0. The CDR3 runs 15 residues. From germline, CDR1 is SNHLY and CDR2 FYNNEI. Primers: 60 Vbeta forward and 13 Jbeta reverse. Only in-frame clones appear in the TCRdb table, and some are missing; sequencing was by immunoSEQ multiplex PCR. The repertoire holds fewer than 200,000 clones, with 82% as singletons. These data originate in a study of cytomegalovirus exposure and HLA in healthy donors. This sequence originates from a male donor in good health and CMV-seronegative. The sample taken for sequencing was PBMCs. The chain has TRBV2 and TRBJ1-5; 9 nucleotides align to TRBD1. In DNA form, the CDR3 reads TGTGCCAGCAGTGAAGACAGGGGGCGCAATCAGCCCCAGCATTTT. Its translation is CASSEDRGRNQPQHF. Filled out from reference TRBV2 and TRBJ1-5, the complete variable domain reads EPEVTQTPSHQVTQMGQEVILRCVPISNHLYFYWYRQILGQKVEFLVSFYNNEISEKSEIFDDQFSVERPDGSNFTLKIRSTKLEDSAMYFCASSEDRGRNQPQHFGDGTRLSIL.